Presented here are 16 T cell receptor beta chains from one specimen sequenced in a study of CD8 T cells in Susac syndrome. When the RNA was reverse transcribed, random hexamers were used with an input of roughly 0.5 to 1 ug. TCRdb processed the immunoSEQ multiplex PCR reads anew with MiXCR; each CDR3 protein has one entry. This sample has some 150,000 distinct CDR3 sequences, with about 95% found just once. Sequencing was done on a sample of CD8+ T cells from PBMCs. The receptors stem from a human donor with multiple sclerosis.

This rearrangement joins TRBV5-1 to TRBJ1-2; TRBD1 agrees at 8 bases. The CDR3 covers 13 residues. J lost 6 bases, V lost 2 bases, and 3 bases had no gene match. CDR1 SGHRS and CDR2 YFSETQ come from the germline V gene. The DNA of the CDR3 is TGCGCCAGCAGCTTCCGACAGGGGCATGGCTACACCTTC. As protein: CASSFRQGHGYTF.

This rearrangement joins TRBV20-1 to TRBJ2-3; TRBD2 aligns across 10 bases. The J segment lost 2 bases and the V segment lost 0 bases, leaving 2 bases of the junction unmatched. From germline, CDR1 is DFQATT and CDR2 SNEGSKA (reference sequence). The CDR3 consists of 15 residues. The CDR3 loop reads CSAREAGGYTDTQYF. CDR3 sequence (DNA): TGCAGTGCTAGAGAAGCGGGGGGGTACACAGATACGCAGTATTTT.

The chain couples TRBV2 to TRBJ2-1; D may be TRBD2 (5 bases). The V end was cut by 7 bases, the J end by 5 bases, with 15 bases between. This CDR3 comprises 14 residues. The V gene's germline CDR1 is SNHLY and CDR2 FYNNEI. For the CDR3, the DNA is TGTGCCAGCAATGAGGGATTATGGGACAATGAGCAGTTCTTC. It encodes CASNEGLWDNEQFF.

J is TRBJ2-7 and V is TRBV29-1; a possible D gene is TRBD1 (5 bases). V was trimmed by 5 bases and J by 2 bases, leaving 10 bases between them. The CDR3 spans 12 residues. Germline assignment: CDR1 SQVTM and CDR2 ANQGSEA. This chain's CDR3 is CSVRQGTYEQYF. DNA for the CDR3: TGCAGCGTTCGGCAGGGTACCTACGAGCAGTACTTC.

This chain joins TRBV15 and TRBJ2-7; weak D call: TRBD1 (6 bases). This CDR3 has 14 residues. In germline, CDR1 is LNHNV, CDR2 YYDKDF (reference sequence). Trimming left V 9 bases short and J 2 bases short, with 17 bases between. The CDR3 DNA reads as TGTGCCACTAGTCCCGGGACACGGACCTACGAGCAGTACTTC. Translated, it gives CATSPGTRTYEQYF.

The rearrangement uses TRBV4-1 and TRBJ2-1; D is tentatively TRBD1 or TRBD2 (5 bases each). The V end lost 0 bases, the J end lost 8 bases, and 20 bases lay between the germline ends. There are 17 residues in the CDR3. Germline lookup yields CDR1 MGHRA and CDR2 YSYEKL. The CDR3 bases are TGCGCCAGCAGCCAAGATGGGGACGGGACCTGGGGCGATGAGCAGTTCTTC. This gives the protein CASSQDGDGTWGDEQFF.

The rearrangement joins TRBV20-1 to TRBJ2-1; D is tentatively TRBD1 or TRBD2 (7 bases each). CDR3 size: 14 residues. V lost 2 bases, J lost 1 base, and 9 bases lay in between. Looked up from germline, CDR1 is DFQATT and CDR2 is SNEGSKA (reference sequence). The CDR3 nucleotides read TGCAGTGCTAGACAGGGGGGGTCCTACAATGAGCAGTTCTTC. Its protein product is CSARQGGSYNEQFF.

The chain combines TRBV5-1 with TRBJ2-3; D gene uncertain. The V gene lost 0 bases and the J gene lost 0 bases, with 8 bases spanning the gap. This CDR3 region has 15 residues. The germline gives CDR1 SGHRS, CDR2 YFSETQ. This chain's CDR3 is CASSLGGVSTDTQYF. CDR3 DNA: TGCGCCAGCAGCTTGGGAGGAGTTAGCACAGATACGCAGTATTTT. Full variable domain (remainder filled in from reference TRBV5-1 and TRBJ2-3): KAGVTQTPRYLIKTRGQQVTLSCSPISGHRSVSWYQQTPGQGLQFLFEYFSETQRNKGNFPGRFSGRQFSNSRSEMNVSTLELGDSALYLCASSLGGVSTDTQYFGPGTRLTVL.

The chain uses TRBV7-9 and TRBJ2-3, with a tentative D call TRBD2 (6 bases). The CDR3 extends over 15 amino acids. The V gene lost 4 bases and the J gene lost 0 bases, with 11 bases spanning the gap. Germline CDR1 SEHNR, CDR2 FQNEAQ (reference sequence). The CDR3 region has the DNA TGTGCCAGCAGCTCCTTAGCGGCCAGCACAGATACGCAGTATTTT. The encoded protein is CASSSLAASTDTQYF.

The CDR3 spells CASSRTLDTQYF. CDR3 nucleotides: TGTGCCAGCAGTCGAACTTTGGATACGCAGTATTTT. The chain combines TRBV7-6 with TRBJ2-3; D is undetermined. CDR1 and CDR2 (germline): SGHVS, FNYEAQ. V lost 6 bases to trimming and J lost 6 bases, with 10 bases between them. The CDR3 runs 12 residues.

In its sample, this clonotype was seen once. This rearrangement joins TRBV20-1 to TRBJ2-7; a weak D match, TRBD2 (7 bases). Germline V gene data show CDR1 as DFQATT and CDR2 as SNEGSKA (reference sequence). V lost 2 bases and J 2 bases, leaving 13 bases between the germline ends. This CDR3 has 14 residues. The chain's CDR3 is CSARRGDIPYEQYF. The CDR3 DNA is TGCAGTGCTAGACGGGGGGACATACCCTACGAGCAGTACTTC.

The rearrangement uses TRBV9 and TRBJ2-7, with 10 bases aligning to TRBD2. Germline CDR1 SGDLS, CDR2 YYNGEE. The CDR3 length is 16 residues. The trim removed 4 bases at V and 0 bases at J, leaving 7 bases unmatched. CDR3 nucleotide sequence: TGTGCCAGCAGCCCAGCTAGCGGGGGCCGCTCCTACGAGCAGTACTTC. Translating it yields CASSPASGGRSYEQYF.

V usage is TRBV29-1 and J usage is TRBJ1-1; D not resolved. The CDR3 contains 13 residues. V dropped 1 base and J dropped 5 bases, with 11 bases sitting between them. Germline V gene sequence: CDR1 SQVTM, CDR2 ANQGSEA. CDR3 in amino acids: CSVEGVGGTEAFF. The DNA for the CDR3 is TGCAGCGTTGAAGGTGTAGGCGGGACTGAAGCTTTCTTT.

V and J are TRBV12-3 or TRBV12-4 and TRBJ1-1, with TRBD1 matching 7 bases. V lost 6 bases, J lost 5 bases, and 18 bases stayed unmatched. This CDR3 has 17 residues. The CDR3: CASRRQGEGGSGTEAFF. CDR3 coding DNA: TGTGCCAGCAGACGACAGGGAGAAGGGGGCTCGGGGACTGAAGCTTTCTTT.

The CDR3 here is CASSLSRHEQFF. As DNA, the CDR3 is TGTGCCAGCAGTTTGTCCAGACATGAGCAGTTCTTC. The gene calls are TRBV12-3 or TRBV12-4 and TRBJ2-1, with D unresolved. This CDR3 has 12 amino acids. V lost 3 bases to trimming and J lost 8 bases, with 8 bases between them.

The chain has TRBV29-1 and TRBJ2-7; 11 bases are a match to TRBD2. This CDR3 contains 18 residues. Germline V lookup: CDR1 SQVTM, CDR2 ANQGSEA. Trimming took 0 bases from V and 1 from J; bases not matched to a gene: 11. This CDR3 reads CSVEDQGQGTSGSYEQYF. The DNA for the CDR3 is TGCAGCGTTGAAGATCAAGGGCAGGGGACTAGCGGATCCTACGAGCAGTACTTC.